The clone carrying this TCR beta chain was counted many times. The target antigen is unknown. The sample is drawn from a study of Ad26.COV2.S vaccination and SARS-CoV-2 variants. About the research overall: Intramuscularly, Ad26.COV2.S was given either once or twice, 56 days apart.

Sequencing used immunoSEQ multiplex PCR; TCRdb keeps in-frame clones, though not all of them. This table has under 600,000 clones, 80% to 90% appearing once. Germline V gene data show CDR1 as ENHRY and CDR2 as SYGVKD. The CDR3 has 14 amino acids. V shed 6 bases and J shed 3 bases, with 14 bases lying between them. Study results and limitations: Spike-specific CD8+ and CD4+ T cell responses reportedly showed substantial breadth after vaccination. Researchers cautioned that TCR breadth and depth analyses may have underestimated total T cell responses. Spike-specific TCR breadth in vaccine recipients exceeded that seen in placebo recipients.

Treatment meaning: roughly 18 received Ad26.COV2.S at low or high dose, single or two shots; about 5 received placebo; per-sample allocation not given. Specimens were obtained on day 63 following the first vaccine or placebo injection. The sample here was peripheral blood, taken in a trial of Ad26.COV2.S vaccine versus placebo. This TCR was sampled from a person between 18 and 65 years old who received the Ad26.COV2.S COVID-19 vaccine or a placebo. The V and J genes are TRBV10-3 and TRBJ1-2, with a tentative D call TRBD1 (5 bases). CDR3: CAISGGSPDYGYTF. The CDR3 nucleotides read TGTGCCATCAGCGGGGGTTCCCCTGACTATGGCTACACCTTC.